Below are 31 T cell receptor beta chains sequenced from a single sample in a study of identical twins. From the 5' RACE reads, TCRdb called clonotypes with MiXCR, one entry per CDR3 protein. The sample lists approximately 700,000 distinct CDR3 sequences, approximately 6% seen once, with around 2% in the top ten. The specimen was naive T cells sorted from blood. The receptors derive from a young man in good health.

This clonotype appeared a few times. The rearrangement joins TRBV5-1 to TRBJ2-1; TRBD1 aligns across 8 bases. In germline, CDR1 is SGHRS, CDR2 YFSETQ. CDR3 length: 14 amino acids. Germline trimming cut 5 bases from V and 4 bases from J; bases unmatched to any gene: 5. The CDR3 reads CASRKDRAYNEQFF. CDR3 nucleotide sequence: TGCGCCAGCAGGAAGGACAGGGCATACAATGAGCAGTTCTTC.

This clonotype has ten or more counts. The genes are TRBV12-3 or TRBV12-4 and TRBJ2-2, with D uncertain. The CDR3 is 15 amino acids. V was clipped by 1 base and J by 2 bases, with 8 bases between them. This chain's CDR3 is CASSLGVFNTGELFF. CDR3 DNA: TGTGCCAGCAGTTTAGGGGTTTTTAACACCGGGGAGCTGTTTTTT.

The table lists this clonotype with a few counts. This chain connects TRBV7-2 to TRBJ2-7, with D perhaps being TRBD1 or TRBD2 (6 bases each). CDR1 SGHTA and CDR2 FQGNSA come from the germline V gene. CDR3 length: 15 residues. V was trimmed by 1 base and J by 2 bases, leaving 12 bases between them. The CDR3 spells CASSLEGGAPYEQYF. The CDR3 DNA is TGTGCCAGCAGCTTAGAGGGGGGCGCCCCCTACGAGCAGTACTTC. The variable domain in full, completed from reference TRBV7-2 and TRBJ2-7, reads GAGVSQSPSNKVTEKGKDVELRCDPISGHTALYWYRQSLGQGLEFLIYFQGNSAPDKSGLPSDRFSAERTGGSVSTLTIQRTQQEDSAVYLCASSLEGGAPYEQYFGPGTRLTVT.

This clonotype was detected a few times. V and J are TRBV18 and TRBJ2-7; D may be TRBD1 (5 bases). Trimming removed 5 bases at V and 5 bases at J, with 7 bases between. CDR1 is KGHSH, CDR2 LQKENI, per germline. CDR3 length: 11 amino acids. The CDR3 is CASSKGNEQYV. The DNA for the CDR3 is TGTGCCAGCTCAAAGGGGAACGAGCAGTACGTC.

Ten or more counts support this clonotype. J is TRBJ2-3 and V is TRBV11-2; TRBD2 matches at 8 bases. The J segment lost 8 bases and the V segment lost 5 bases, leaving 12 bases of the junction unmatched. The CDR3 has 15 residues. Germline V CDR1 and CDR2: SGHAT, FQNNGV. This chain's CDR3 is CASSPREREQGTQYF. The CDR3 bases are TGTGCCAGCAGCCCCCGGGAGCGGGAGCAGGGTACGCAGTATTTT. The variable domain in full, with the rest retrieved from reference TRBV11-2 and TRBJ2-3, is EAGVAQSPRYKIIEKRQSVAFWCNPISGHATLYWYQQILGQGPKLLIQFQNNGVVDDSQLPKDRFSAERLKGVDSTLKIQPAKLEDSAVYLCASSPREREQGTQYFGPGTRLTVL.

V and J are TRBV20-1 and TRBJ2-3, with 7 bases identical to TRBD1. The CDR3 runs 13 residues. V lost 5 bases and J lost 4; bases outside the gene matches: 6. CDR1 is DFQATT, CDR2 SNEGSKA, per germline (reference sequence). The CDR3 bases are TGCAGTGCTGCTGACAGGGTCTCAGATACGCAGTATTTT. This codes for CSAADRVSDTQYF.

This rearrangement joins TRBV29-1 to TRBJ2-7, with 8 bases lining up with TRBD1. The CDR3 is made up of 15 amino acids. Germline CDR1 and CDR2: SQVTM and ANQGSEA. Trimming took 2 bases from V and 3 from J; bases not matched to a gene: 9. The CDR3 spells CSVEQGQGHLYEQYF. The CDR3 DNA reads as TGCAGCGTTGAACAAGGACAGGGACACCTCTACGAGCAGTACTTC.

The chain has TRBV5-1 and TRBJ2-5; D gene unclear. The germline V gene has CDR1 SGHRS and CDR2 YFSETQ. This CDR3 comprises 13 residues. V lost 2 bases and J lost 2, with 7 bases in between. The CDR3 loop is CASSFNVQETQYF. Written as DNA, the CDR3 is TGCGCCAGCAGCTTCAATGTTCAAGAGACCCAGTACTTC.

In this sample, this clonotype turned up many times. The chain links TRBV11-2 to TRBJ2-5; TRBD1 might be the D (6 bases). This CDR3 is 15 amino acids long. From germline, CDR1 is SGHAT and CDR2 FQNNGV. Trimming pared 2 bases from V and 2 bases from J, leaving 12 bases between. The CDR3 is CASSLLGGSQETQYF. CDR3 sequence (DNA): TGTGCCAGCAGCTTACTAGGGGGTAGTCAAGAGACCCAGTACTTC.

This clonotype was seen only a few times. The chain is built from TRBV12-3 or TRBV12-4 and TRBJ2-1, with D perhaps TRBD1 (5 bases). The CDR3 totals 15 residues. Trimming cost V 6 bases and J 8 bases, with 20 bases left between them. CDR3 coding DNA: TGTGCCAGCAGCCCTAAAGACTGGGGCTGGGATGAGCAGTTCTTC. Translated, it gives CASSPKDWGWDEQFF.

In its sample, this clonotype was seen a few times. This chain links TRBV28 with TRBJ2-3, with 9 bases aligning to TRBD2. CDR1 is MDHEN, CDR2 SYDVKM, per germline. The CDR3 length is 17 residues. V shed 8 bases, J shed 1 base, and the junction held 13 bases outside the gene matches. DNA for the CDR3: TGTGCCAGCGGAAGACTTTCCCTAGCGGGGCGCACAGATACGCAGTATTTT. Translated, it gives CASGRLSLAGRTDTQYF.

In its sample, this clonotype was seen many times. The rearrangement links TRBV7-8 to TRBJ2-3, with a weak D call TRBD2 (6 bases). In germline, CDR1 is SGHVS, CDR2 FQNEAQ. Trimming removed 4 bases at V and 11 bases at J, with 22 bases between. This CDR3 region has 15 residues. For the CDR3, the DNA is TGTGCCAGCAGCTCTCCCAAAACCCTCCGGGGACTGCAGTATTTT. This gives the protein CASSSPKTLRGLQYF. The full variable domain, its missing parts supplied by reference TRBV7-8 and TRBJ2-3, is GAGVSQSPRYKVAKRGQDVALRCDPISGHVSLFWYQQALGQGPEFLTYFQNEAQLDKSGLPSDRFFAERPEGSVSTLKIQRTQQEDSAVYLCASSSPKTLRGLQYFGPGTRLTVL.

This clonotype has at least ten counts. The V and J genes are TRBV4-3 and TRBJ2-7; no firm D call. This CDR3 comprises 15 residues. Trimming left V 5 bases short and J 3 bases short, with 17 bases between. CDR1 LGHNA and CDR2 YSLEER come from the germline V gene. CDR3 in amino acids: CASSSKLSIRYEQYF. The DNA of the CDR3 is TGCGCCAGCAGCTCAAAACTCTCGATCCGCTACGAGCAGTACTTC.

This clonotype was seen many times. This rearrangement joins TRBV2 to TRBJ1-2; maybe TRBD1 (5 bases). The V and J ends lost 4 bases and 7 bases respectively, with 19 bases between them. Germline-derived CDR1 and CDR2 are SNHLY and FYNNEI. The CDR3 is 15 residues long. This chain's CDR3 is CASSGTGTEARGYTF. The CDR3 DNA reads TGTGCCAGCAGTGGAACCGGGACGGAGGCCCGTGGCTACACCTTC. Combining the CDR3 with reference TRBV2 and TRBJ1-2 gives the whole variable domain EPEVTQTPSHQVTQMGQEVILRCVPISNHLYFYWYRQILGQKVEFLVSFYNNEISEKSEIFDDQFSVERPDGSNFTLKIRSTKLEDSAMYFCASSGTGTEARGYTFGSGTRLTVV.

This clonotype occurred many times. V usage is TRBV29-1 and J usage is TRBJ2-5; D remains ambiguous. V was cut by 3 bases and J by 3 bases, with 20 bases left in between. The CDR3 sequence is 16 residues long. Germline V lookup: CDR1 SQVTM, CDR2 ANQGSEA. CDR3 amino acids: CSVDSLWAGPEETQYF. CDR3 bases: TGCAGCGTTGATAGCTTGTGGGCAGGCCCGGAAGAGACCCAGTACTTC.

The chain has TRBV28 and TRBJ2-5; 8 bases are shared with TRBD1. V shed 5 bases and J 2 bases; nucleotides not matched to a gene: 7. The CDR3 is 15 residues long. The V gene's germline CDR1 is MDHEN and CDR2 SYDVKM. The DNA for the CDR3 is TGTGCCAGCAGTAGTCTACAGGGGGTTCAAGAGACCCAGTACTTC. This translates into CASSSLQGVQETQYF.

This clonotype was seen at least ten times. This chain connects TRBV7-9 to TRBJ1-1, with TRBD1 as a possible D gene (6 bases). Looked up from germline, CDR1 is SEHNR and CDR2 is FQNEAQ (reference sequence). This CDR3 spans 14 amino acids. Trimming stripped 0 bases from V and 2 bases from J, with 7 bases between. CDR3 coding DNA: TGTGCCAGCAGCTTAGCGGACAGTAACACTGAAGCTTTCTTT. It specifies CASSLADSNTEAFF.

The genes are TRBV5-1 and TRBJ2-5, with 7 bases fitting TRBD1. Trimming at V came to 2 bases and at J to 4 bases, leaving 14 bases not matched to a gene. The germline V gene has CDR1 SGHRS and CDR2 YFSETQ. The CDR3 length is 17 residues. In DNA form, the CDR3 reads TGCGCCAGCAGCTTAAAGAAGTTTGGGAACAGGGGAGAGACCCAGTACTTC. This gives the protein CASSLKKFGNRGETQYF.

This clonotype was seen many times. The chain has TRBV12-3 or TRBV12-4 and TRBJ2-1, with D perhaps TRBD1 (5 bases). The CDR3 extends over 15 amino acids. Deletions cut 5 bases from V and 0 bases from J, with 11 bases between. The CDR3 DNA sequence: TGTGCCAGCAGTCCTGGACAAAGCTCCTACAATGAGCAGTTCTTC. It translates to CASSPGQSSYNEQFF.

Many counts were recorded for this clonotype. The chain carries TRBV20-1 and TRBJ2-1; D is uncertain. The CDR3 runs to 15 residues. The germline CDR1 and CDR2 sequences are DFQATT and SNEGSKA (reference sequence). The V gene lost 3 bases and the J gene lost 0 bases, with 12 bases spanning the gap. The CDR3, as DNA: TGCAGTGCTAGCGTTAGGCCGAGCTCCTACAATGAGCAGTTCTTC. This translates into CSASVRPSSYNEQFF.

Many counts were recorded for this clonotype. The chain joins TRBV7-8 to TRBJ1-1; 8 bases align to TRBD1. The trim removed 1 base at V and 4 bases at J, leaving 2 bases unmatched. The CDR3 runs to 14 residues. CDR1 is SGHVS, CDR2 FQNEAQ, per germline. CDR3 protein: CASSLDTGGTEAFF. CDR3 bases: TGTGCCAGCAGCTTAGATACAGGGGGCACTGAAGCTTTCTTT.

The V call is TRBV28, the J call TRBJ2-5; the D gene is possibly TRBD2 (6 bases). The V end lost 7 bases, the J end lost 1 base, and 13 bases lay between the germline ends. The CDR3 runs to 14 residues. Germline lookup yields CDR1 MDHEN and CDR2 SYDVKM. The CDR3 is CASTQRLVQETQYF. The CDR3 DNA follows: TGTGCCAGCACCCAAAGACTAGTCCAAGAGACCCAGTACTTC.

In this sample, this clonotype turned up a few times. This chain connects TRBV25-1 to TRBJ2-3; D unclear. The CDR3 has 14 amino acids. Germline V gene sequence: CDR1 MGHDK, CDR2 SYGVNS. V gave up 4 bases and J gave up 2 bases, with 10 bases separating them. CDR3 DNA: TGTGCCAGCAGTGGGGGTGGAGTCACAGATACGCAGTATTTT. Translated, it gives CASSGGGVTDTQYF.

This clonotype was detected ten times or more. The chain joins TRBV7-8 to TRBJ1-5, with D unclear. This CDR3 has 16 amino acids. The ends were cut back, 5 bases at V and 5 bases at J, with 19 bases in the middle. Per germline, CDR1 SGHVS and CDR2 FQNEAQ. The CDR3 coding sequence is TGTGCCAGCAGCCACCCCGTTCATGAGGGCGATCAGCCCCAGCATTTT. Encoded protein: CASSHPVHEGDQPQHF.

Ten or more counts support this clonotype. The chain is built from TRBV25-1 and TRBJ1-3, with D unresolved. This CDR3 has 17 residues. Germline CDR1 is MGHDK and CDR2 is SYGVNS. The ends were cut back, 5 bases at V and 0 bases at J, with 17 bases in the middle. CDR3 protein: CASSPALVRDSGNTIYF. CDR3 nucleotides: TGTGCCAGCAGTCCGGCTTTGGTGCGGGACTCTGGAAACACCATATATTTT. Filled out from reference TRBV25-1 and TRBJ1-3, the complete variable domain reads EADIYQTPRYLVIGTGKKITLECSQTMGHDKMYWYQQDPGMELHLIHYSYGVNSTEKGDLSSESTVSRIRTEHFPLTLESARPSHTSQYLCASSPALVRDSGNTIYFGEGSWLTVV.

The rearrangement uses TRBV5-1 and TRBJ2-1, with 8 bases identical to TRBD2. This CDR3 has 15 residues. With 2 bases clipped from V and 8 bases from J, the junction kept 9 bases outside the gene matches. Germline V gene sequence: CDR1 SGHRS, CDR2 YFSETQ. DNA of the CDR3: TGCGCCAGCAGCTTTAGCGGGATGGGGGAGGATGAGCAGTTCTTC. It is translated as CASSFSGMGEDEQFF.

At least ten counts were recorded for this clonotype. The chain links TRBV12-3 or TRBV12-4 to TRBJ2-3; 14 bases are shared with TRBD2. The CDR3 consists of 17 residues. V trimming: 7 bases; J trimming: 0 bases; junction bases outside the gene matches: 6. CDR3 amino acids: CASTPGLAGDSTDTQYF. The CDR3 nucleotides read TGTGCCAGCACCCCGGGACTAGCGGGGGATAGCACAGATACGCAGTATTTT.

This clonotype was detected ten times or more. DNA for the CDR3: TGTGCCAGCAGTTTAGGGACAGGGGGTCGTGGCTACACCTTC. It encodes CASSLGTGGRGYTF. V and J are TRBV12-3 or TRBV12-4 and TRBJ1-2, with 10 bases that match TRBD1. V trimming: 1 base; J trimming: 7 bases; junction bases outside the gene matches: 3. This CDR3 spans 14 amino acids.

This clonotype was observed a handful of times. The chain links TRBV29-1 to TRBJ2-5; 10 positions agree with TRBD1. The CDR3 runs to 14 residues. Germline CDR1 reads SQVTM; CDR2 reads ANQGSEA. V dropped 7 bases and J dropped 3; count of bases not matched to a gene: 8. The CDR3 nucleotides are TGCAGCGCAGCCACCGGGACAGGGGAAGAGACCCAGTACTTC. Protein product: CSAATGTGEETQYF. The full variable domain, its missing parts supplied by reference TRBV29-1 and TRBJ2-5, is SAVISQKPSRDICQRGTSLTIQCQVDSQVTMMFWYRQQPGQSLTLIATANQGSEATYESGFVIDKFPISRPNLTFSTLTVSNMSPEDSSIYLCSAATGTGEETQYFGPGTRLLVL.

V and J are TRBV6-5 and TRBJ2-1; D may be TRBD1 (6 bases). The CDR3 spans 12 residues. From germline, CDR1 is MNHEY and CDR2 SVGAGI. V gave up 7 bases and J gave up 8 bases, with 12 bases separating them. This CDR3 is CASTQDSHEQFF. The CDR3 coding sequence is TGTGCCAGCACCCAGGACAGCCATGAGCAGTTCTTC.

This clonotype was counted only a few times. This chain joins TRBV10-3 and TRBJ2-4, with D possibly TRBD1 on 8 matching bases. V dropped 2 bases and J dropped 7 bases, with 15 bases sitting between them. This CDR3 has 15 amino acids. Germline CDR1 is ENHRY and CDR2 is SYGVKD. The CDR3 DNA reads TGTGCCATCAGTGAGCCAACAGGGGGAGGGAACATTCAGTACTTC. It translates to CAISEPTGGGNIQYF.